These T cell receptor beta chains were read from a single sample in a study of T-cell reconstitution after alpha-beta-depleted transplantation in children. TCRdb reprocessed the PCR reads with MiXCR, giving one entry per CDR3 protein. The sample yields 450,000 to 600,000 distinct CDR3 sequences, 32% seen once. The sequencing here drew on PBMCs from the stem cell graft donor, taken from the stem cell graft. These receptors came from a human donor who donated a stem cell graft to a child with aplastic anemia. Each CDR3 is given with its conserved first and last residue. Fields, in order: D gene, J gene, V gene, clone size, CDR3 DNA, CDR3 protein. The D gene is left open where the match is weak. Some rows have no size entry. The others give once, few or many, or a class for an expanded clone.

NA TRBJ2-5 TRBV6-2/TRBV6-3 few TGTGCCAGCAGTTACTCGATCGAGACCCAGTACTTC CASSYSIETQYF
TRBD1 TRBJ2-1 TRBV7-8 many TGTGCCAGCAGCTCGGGACAGTTCAATGAGCAGTTCTTC CASSSGQFNEQFF
NA TRBJ2-5 TRBV5-1 NA TGCGCCAGCAGTGAGTCGTCTAAGAAAGAGACCCAGTACTTC CASSESSKKETQYF
NA TRBJ2-6 TRBV11-2 NA TGTGCCAGCAGCTATGGACGGATAAGAGTGTCTGGGGCCAACGTCCTGACTTTC CASSYGRIRVSGANVLTF
NA TRBJ1-1 TRBV5-1 NA TGCGCCAGCAGTAGGGGAGGGAAGGTCACTGAAGCTTTCTTT CASSRGGKVTEAFF
TRBD1 TRBJ1-2 TRBV28 NA TGTGCCAGCAGTACAGGGGGAGAAGGCTACACCTTC CASSTGGEGYTF
NA TRBJ1-4 TRBV5-5 NA TGTGCCAGCAGCTTGGCGACTACCACTAATGAAAAACTGTTTTTT CASSLATTTNEKLFF
TRBD2 TRBJ2-6 TRBV7-2 few TGTGCCAGCAGCTTAGGGGGGGGCTCTGGGGCCAACGTCCTGACTTTC CASSLGGGSGANVLTF
NA TRBJ1-1 TRBV19 NA TGTGCCAGTAGTATGGGACAGAACACTGAAGCTTTCTTT CASSMGQNTEAFF
TRBD2 TRBJ2-1 TRBV13 NA TGTGCCAGCAGCTCCGTAGCGGGATCCTACAATGAGCAGTTCTTC CASSSVAGSYNEQFF
NA TRBJ1-3 TRBV12-3/TRBV12-4 NA TGTGCCAGCAGTTTGTCATCTGGGGGGCGGAGTGGAAACACCATATATTTT CASSLSSGGRSGNTIYF
TRBD1 TRBJ1-1 TRBV12-3/TRBV12-4 few TGTGCCAGTCTGATGGGACAGGTGAACACTGAAGCTTTCTTT CASLMGQVNTEAFF
NA TRBJ1-1 TRBV20-1 NA TGCAGTGCTCAACACCCAGGGACTGGTGAAGCTTTCTTT CSAQHPGTGEAFF
TRBD1 TRBJ2-5 TRBV4-3 NA TGCGCCAGCAGCCGAGCGGGACAGGGAGAGACCCAGTACTTC CASSRAGQGETQYF
NA TRBJ2-2 TRBV5-4 NA TGTGCCAGCAGCTTGGATCCGGAGAACACCGGGGAGCTGTTTTTT CASSLDPENTGELFF
NA TRBJ1-1 TRBV7-9 few TGTGCCAGCACCCTTCTTACTGGGGGGAGTGGAACTGAAGCTTTCTTT CASTLLTGGSGTEAFF
TRBD2 TRBJ2-5 TRBV12-3/TRBV12-4 NA TGTGCCAGCAGACCCATACTAGCGGGAGGGCCGGAGACCCAGTACTTC CASRPILAGGPETQYF
NA TRBJ2-5 TRBV28 NA TGTGCCAGCAGCTCACTAGGCCCTGGGGAGACCCAGTACTTC CASSSLGPGETQYF
TRBD1 TRBJ1-4 TRBV20-1 NA TGCAGTGCTAGAGACGGGACAGTTAATGAAAAACTGTTTTTT CSARDGTVNEKLFF
NA TRBJ1-1 TRBV12-3/TRBV12-4 NA TGTGCCAGCACCCCTTCAAGTGATAACACTGAAGCTTTCTTT CASTPSSDNTEAFF
NA TRBJ1-1 TRBV6-5 NA TGTGCCAGCAGTTCAAAGAACACTGAAGCTTTCTTT CASSSKNTEAFF
NA TRBJ2-6 TRBV27 once TGTGCCAGCGGGTCGGGACTCATTTCTGGGGCCAACGTCCTGACTTTC CASGSGLISGANVLTF
NA TRBJ1-5 TRBV19 NA TGTGCCAGTAGTAACAGTCAACTTAGCAATCAGCCCCAGCATTTT CASSNSQLSNQPQHF
TRBD2 TRBJ2-3 TRBV12-3/TRBV12-4 NA TGTGCCAGCACCCTCGGGACTAGCGGGAGTATGACAGATACGCAGTATTTT CASTLGTSGSMTDTQYF
NA TRBJ2-1 TRBV29-1 few TGCAGCGTTGCCGTGGCCTCCTACAATGAGCAGTTCTTC CSVAVASYNEQFF
TRBD1 TRBJ1-1 TRBV10-3 NA TGTGCCATCAGCCCAGACAGGGCGAACACTGAAGCTTTCTTT CAISPDRANTEAFF
NA TRBJ2-1 TRBV12-3/TRBV12-4 NA TGTGCCAGCAGTCCCACGGGTAGCGGCTACAATGAGCAGTTCTTC CASSPTGSGYNEQFF
TRBD1 TRBJ1-1 TRBV12-3/TRBV12-4 NA TGTGCCAGCAGATTCACAGGGGGCGGGAACACTGAAGCTTTCTTT CASRFTGGGNTEAFF
NA TRBJ2-1 TRBV4-1 few TGCGCCAGCAGCCATCCCGACGGGAATGAGCAGTTCTTC CASSHPDGNEQFF
TRBD1 TRBJ2-7 TRBV5-6 NA TGTGCCAGCAGTACCGGGACAGGGGGCGAGCAGTACTTC CASSTGTGGEQYF
NA TRBJ1-2 TRBV5-4 many TGTGCCAGCAGCATTCGGGCCCAGGCGGACTATGGCTACACCTTC CASSIRAQADYGYTF
NA TRBJ2-3 TRBV18 NA TGTGCCAGCTCGAGGACACTTCGCACAGATACGCAGTATTTT CASSRTLRTDTQYF
NA TRBJ1-1 TRBV2 NA TGTGCCAGCCTTTTAGACGGGAACACTGAAGCTTTCTTT CASLLDGNTEAFF
TRBD1 TRBJ1-4 TRBV5-1 few TGCGCCAGCAGCACAGGGGGGGCTAATGAAAAACTGTTTTTT CASSTGGANEKLFF
NA TRBJ2-1 TRBV5-1 NA TGCACCAGCAGCTTGGAACAGAAATGGTTCTTC CTSSLEQKWFF
NA TRBJ2-3 TRBV7-2 NA TGTGCCAGCATCGGCGGCTTGAGCACAGATACGCAGTATTTT CASIGGLSTDTQYF
TRBD2 TRBJ2-1 TRBV25-1 NA TGTGCCAGCAGTGACGTTAGCGGGAGATTCGATGAGCAGTTCTTC CASSDVSGRFDEQFF
TRBD2 TRBJ2-1 TRBV10-2 NA TGCGCCAGCAGTGAGTCTTCCTTTAGCGGGAGGGCCCGAGACAATGAGCAGTTCTTC CASSESSFSGRARDNEQFF
NA TRBJ1-1 TRBV13 many TGTGCCAGCAGCTGGTACAGGGAGTCGAGGACTGAAGCTTTCTTT CASSWYRESRTEAFF
NA TRBJ1-1 TRBV6-1 few TGTGCCAGCACAAAGAGGTCGAAAAGCACTGAAGCTTTCTTT CASTKRSKSTEAFF